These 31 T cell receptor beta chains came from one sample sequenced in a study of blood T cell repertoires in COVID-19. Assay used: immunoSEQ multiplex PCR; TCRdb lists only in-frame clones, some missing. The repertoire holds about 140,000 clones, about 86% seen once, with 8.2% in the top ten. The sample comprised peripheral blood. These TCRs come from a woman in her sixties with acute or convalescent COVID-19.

CDR3 in DNA: TGTGCCAGCAGTCAACCGGACAGGTGGGGCCCCGGGGAGCTGTTTTTT. It is translated as CASSQPDRWGPGELFF. This chain joins TRBV28 and TRBJ2-2; 7 bases are a match to TRBD1. Germline assignment: CDR1 MDHEN and CDR2 SYDVKM. The V segment lost 5 bases and the J segment 6 bases; nucleotides outside the gene matches: 12. The CDR3 extends over 16 amino acids.

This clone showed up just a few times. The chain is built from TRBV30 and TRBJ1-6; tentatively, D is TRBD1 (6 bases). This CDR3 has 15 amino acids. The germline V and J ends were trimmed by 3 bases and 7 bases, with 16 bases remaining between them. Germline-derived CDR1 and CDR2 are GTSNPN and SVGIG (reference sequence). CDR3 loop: CAWSPTRTVNSPLHF. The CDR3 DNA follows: TGTGCCTGGAGCCCAACTAGGACAGTAAATTCACCCCTCCACTTT.

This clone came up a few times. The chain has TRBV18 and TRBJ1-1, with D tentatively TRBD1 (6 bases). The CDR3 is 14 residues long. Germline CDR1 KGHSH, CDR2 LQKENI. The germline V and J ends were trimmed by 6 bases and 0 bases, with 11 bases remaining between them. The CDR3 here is CASSNRAVNTEAFF. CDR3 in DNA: TGTGCCAGCTCCAACAGGGCCGTGAACACTGAAGCTTTCTTT.

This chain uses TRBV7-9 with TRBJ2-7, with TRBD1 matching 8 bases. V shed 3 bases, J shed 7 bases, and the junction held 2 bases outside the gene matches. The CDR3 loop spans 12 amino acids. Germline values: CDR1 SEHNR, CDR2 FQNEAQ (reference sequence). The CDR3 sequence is CASSFTGGEQYF. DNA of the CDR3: TGTGCCAGCAGCTTTACAGGGGGTGAGCAGTACTTC.

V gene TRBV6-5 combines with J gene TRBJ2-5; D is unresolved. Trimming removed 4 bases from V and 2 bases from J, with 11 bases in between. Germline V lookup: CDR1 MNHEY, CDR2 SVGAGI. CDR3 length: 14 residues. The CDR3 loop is CASSLGRRQETQYF. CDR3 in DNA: TGTGCCAGCAGTTTAGGTAGGCGGCAAGAGACCCAGTACTTC.

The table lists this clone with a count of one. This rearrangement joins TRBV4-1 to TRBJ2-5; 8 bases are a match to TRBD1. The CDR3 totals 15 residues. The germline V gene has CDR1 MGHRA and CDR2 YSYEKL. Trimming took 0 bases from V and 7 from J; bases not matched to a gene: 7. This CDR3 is CASSQDGGQVGTQYF. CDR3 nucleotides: TGCGCCAGCAGCCAAGATGGGGGACAGGTGGGGACCCAGTACTTC.

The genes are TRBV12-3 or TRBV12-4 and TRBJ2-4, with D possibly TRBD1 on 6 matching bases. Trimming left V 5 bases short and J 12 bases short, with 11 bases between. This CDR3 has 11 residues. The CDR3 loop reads CASSLGTNQYF. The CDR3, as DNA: TGTGCCAGCAGTCTGGGGACAAATCAGTACTTC.

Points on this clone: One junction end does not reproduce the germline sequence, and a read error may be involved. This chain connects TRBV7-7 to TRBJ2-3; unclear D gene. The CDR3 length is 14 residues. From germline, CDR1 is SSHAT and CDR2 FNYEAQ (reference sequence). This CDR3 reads CASSLGGDTDTQYF. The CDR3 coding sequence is TGTGCTAGCAGCTTAGGCGGAGACACAGATACGCAGTATTTT. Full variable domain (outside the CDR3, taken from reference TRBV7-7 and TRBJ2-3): GAGVSQSPRYKVTKRGQDVTLRCDPISSHATLYWYQQALGQGPEFLTYFNYEAQPDKSGLPSDRFSAERPEGSISTLTIQRTEQRDSAMYRCASSLGGDTDTQYFGPGTRLTVL.

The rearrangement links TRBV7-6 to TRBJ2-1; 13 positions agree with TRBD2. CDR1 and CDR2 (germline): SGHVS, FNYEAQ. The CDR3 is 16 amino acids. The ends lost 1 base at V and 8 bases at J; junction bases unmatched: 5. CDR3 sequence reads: CASSLETSGGLDEQFF. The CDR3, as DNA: TGTGCCAGCAGCTTAGAGACTAGCGGGGGGTTAGATGAGCAGTTCTTC.

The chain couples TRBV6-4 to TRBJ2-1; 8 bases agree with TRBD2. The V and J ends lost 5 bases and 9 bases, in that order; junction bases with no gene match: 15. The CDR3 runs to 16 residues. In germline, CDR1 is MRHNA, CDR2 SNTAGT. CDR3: CASSRVVLAGFIEQFF. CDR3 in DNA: TGTGCCAGCAGTCGGGTGGTTTTAGCGGGGTTTATTGAGCAGTTCTTC.

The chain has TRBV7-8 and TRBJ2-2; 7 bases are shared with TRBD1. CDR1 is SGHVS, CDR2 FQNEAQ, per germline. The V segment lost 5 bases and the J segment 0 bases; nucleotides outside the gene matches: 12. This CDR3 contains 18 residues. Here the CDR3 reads CASSPPRGDRANTGELFF. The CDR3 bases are TGTGCCAGCAGCCCGCCTCGAGGAGACAGGGCGAACACCGGGGAGCTGTTTTTT.

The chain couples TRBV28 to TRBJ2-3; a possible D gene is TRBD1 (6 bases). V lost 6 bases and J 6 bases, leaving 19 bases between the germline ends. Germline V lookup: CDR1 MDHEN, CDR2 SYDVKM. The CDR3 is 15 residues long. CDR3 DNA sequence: TGTGCCAGCAGCCGTACCCAGGGGAAATTCGATACGCAGTATTTT. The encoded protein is CASSRTQGKFDTQYF. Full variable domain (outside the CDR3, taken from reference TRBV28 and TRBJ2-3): DVKVTQSSRYLVKRTGEKVFLECVQDMDHENMFWYRQDPGLGLRLIYFSYDVKMKEKGDIPEGYSVSREKKERFSLILESASTNQTSMYLCASSRTQGKFDTQYFGPGTRLTVL.

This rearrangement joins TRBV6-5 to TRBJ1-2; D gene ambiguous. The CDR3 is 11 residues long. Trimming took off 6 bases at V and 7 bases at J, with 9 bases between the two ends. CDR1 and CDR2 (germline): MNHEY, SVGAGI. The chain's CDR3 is CASRADGGYTF. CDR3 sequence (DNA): TGTGCCAGCAGGGCCGATGGTGGCTACACCTTC.

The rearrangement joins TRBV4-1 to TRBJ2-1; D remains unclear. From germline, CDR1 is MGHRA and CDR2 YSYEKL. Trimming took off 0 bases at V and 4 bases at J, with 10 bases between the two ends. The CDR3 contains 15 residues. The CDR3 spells CASSQETETYNEQFF. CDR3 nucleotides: TGCGCCAGCAGCCAAGAAACCGAGACTTACAATGAGCAGTTCTTC.

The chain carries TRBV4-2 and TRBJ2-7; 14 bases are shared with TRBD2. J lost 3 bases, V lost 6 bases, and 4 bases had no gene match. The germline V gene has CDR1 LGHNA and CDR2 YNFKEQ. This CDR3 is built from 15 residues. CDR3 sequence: CASSSGTSGGYEQYF. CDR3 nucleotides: TGTGCCAGCAGTTCAGGGACTAGCGGGGGCTACGAGCAGTACTTC.

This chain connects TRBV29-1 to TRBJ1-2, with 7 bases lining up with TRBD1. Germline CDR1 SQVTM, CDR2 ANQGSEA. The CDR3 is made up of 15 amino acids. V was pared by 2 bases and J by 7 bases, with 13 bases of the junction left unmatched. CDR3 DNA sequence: TGCAGCGTTGAAAGGCCAGGGACAGTAGTTAGTGGCTACACCTTC. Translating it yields CSVERPGTVVSGYTF. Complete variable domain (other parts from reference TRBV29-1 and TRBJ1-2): SAVISQKPSRDICQRGTSLTIQCQVDSQVTMMFWYRQQPGQSLTLIATANQGSEATYESGFVIDKFPISRPNLTFSTLTVSNMSPEDSSIYLCSVERPGTVVSGYTFGSGTRLTVV.

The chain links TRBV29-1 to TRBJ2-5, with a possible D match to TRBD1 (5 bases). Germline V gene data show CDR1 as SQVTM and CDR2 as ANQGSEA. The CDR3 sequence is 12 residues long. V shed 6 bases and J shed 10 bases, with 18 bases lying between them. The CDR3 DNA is TGCAGCGTCGGAACCCGCACGCAGGGCCAGTACTTC. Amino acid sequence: CSVGTRTQGQYF.

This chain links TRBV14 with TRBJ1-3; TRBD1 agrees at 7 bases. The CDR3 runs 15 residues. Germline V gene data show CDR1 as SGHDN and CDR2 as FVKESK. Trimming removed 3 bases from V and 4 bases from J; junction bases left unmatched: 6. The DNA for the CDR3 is TGTGCCAGCAGCCACCGACAGGGCGGGGGAAACACCATATATTTT. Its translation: CASSHRQGGGNTIYF.

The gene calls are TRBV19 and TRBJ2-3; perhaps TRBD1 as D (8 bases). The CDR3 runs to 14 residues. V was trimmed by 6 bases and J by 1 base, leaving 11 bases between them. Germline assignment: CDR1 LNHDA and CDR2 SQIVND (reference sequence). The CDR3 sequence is CASRQGGGTDTQYF. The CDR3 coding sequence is TGTGCCAGTAGACAGGGGGGGGGCACAGATACGCAGTATTTT.

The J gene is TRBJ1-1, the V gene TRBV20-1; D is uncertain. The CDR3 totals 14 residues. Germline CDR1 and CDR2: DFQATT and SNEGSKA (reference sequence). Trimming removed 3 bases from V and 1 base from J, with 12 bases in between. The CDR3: CSASSPRGNTEAFF. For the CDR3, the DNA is TGCAGTGCTAGTAGCCCGCGGGGGAACACTGAAGCTTTCTTT.

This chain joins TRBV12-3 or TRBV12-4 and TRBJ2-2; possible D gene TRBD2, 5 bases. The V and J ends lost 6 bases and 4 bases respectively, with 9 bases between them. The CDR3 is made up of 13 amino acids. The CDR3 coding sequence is TGTGCCAGCAGGGCGGGTACCACCGGGGAGCTGTTTTTT. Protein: CASRAGTTGELFF.

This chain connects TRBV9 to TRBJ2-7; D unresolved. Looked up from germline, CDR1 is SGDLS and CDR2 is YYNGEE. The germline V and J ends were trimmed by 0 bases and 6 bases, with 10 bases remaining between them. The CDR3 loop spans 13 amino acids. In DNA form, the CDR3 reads TGTGCCAGCAGCGTAGAAGGCTCAGGCGAGCAGTACTTC. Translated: CASSVEGSGEQYF. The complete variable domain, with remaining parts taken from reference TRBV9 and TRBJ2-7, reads DSGVTQTPKHLITATGQRVTLRCSPRSGDLSVYWYQQSLDQGLQFLIQYYNGEERAKGNILERFSAQQFPDLHSELNLSSLELGDSALYFCASSVEGSGEQYFGPGTRLTVT.

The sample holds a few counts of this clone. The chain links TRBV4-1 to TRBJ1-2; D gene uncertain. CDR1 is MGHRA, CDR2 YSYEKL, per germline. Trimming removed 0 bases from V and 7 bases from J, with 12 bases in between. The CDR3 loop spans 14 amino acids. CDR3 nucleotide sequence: TGCGCCAGCAGCCAAGATCGGAGGGCTGGTGGCTACACCTTC. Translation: CASSQDRRAGGYTF.

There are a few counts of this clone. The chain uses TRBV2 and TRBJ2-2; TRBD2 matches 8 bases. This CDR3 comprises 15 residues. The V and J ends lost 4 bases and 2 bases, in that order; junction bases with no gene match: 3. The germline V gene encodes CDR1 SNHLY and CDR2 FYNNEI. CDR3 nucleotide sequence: TGTGCCAGCAGTGGGGGACTAGTCAACACCGGGGAGCTGTTTTTT. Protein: CASSGGLVNTGELFF.

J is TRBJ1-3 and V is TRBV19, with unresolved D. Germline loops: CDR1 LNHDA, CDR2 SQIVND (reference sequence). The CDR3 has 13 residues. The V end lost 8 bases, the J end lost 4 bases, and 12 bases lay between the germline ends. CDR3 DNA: TGTGCCAGTTCCTACCTTAGCGGAAACACCATATATTTT. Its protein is CASSYLSGNTIYF.

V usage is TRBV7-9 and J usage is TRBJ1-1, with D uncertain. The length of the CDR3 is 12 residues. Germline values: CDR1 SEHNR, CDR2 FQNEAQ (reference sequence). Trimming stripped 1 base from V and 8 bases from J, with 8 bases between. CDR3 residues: CASSLVATEAFF. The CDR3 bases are TGTGCCAGCAGCTTAGTGGCAACAGAAGCTTTCTTT.

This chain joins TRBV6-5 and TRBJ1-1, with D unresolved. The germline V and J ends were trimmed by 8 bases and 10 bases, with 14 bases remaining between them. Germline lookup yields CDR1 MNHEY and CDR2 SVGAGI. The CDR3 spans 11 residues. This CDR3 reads CASGFPRGAFF. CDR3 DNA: TGTGCCAGCGGATTTCCACGGGGAGCTTTCTTT.

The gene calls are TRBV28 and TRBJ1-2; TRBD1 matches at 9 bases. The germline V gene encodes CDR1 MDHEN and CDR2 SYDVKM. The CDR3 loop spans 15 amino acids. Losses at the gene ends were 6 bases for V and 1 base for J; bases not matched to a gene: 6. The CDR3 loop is CASRAGDRDNYGYTF. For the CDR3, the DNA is TGTGCCAGCAGGGCCGGGGACAGGGATAACTATGGCTACACCTTC.

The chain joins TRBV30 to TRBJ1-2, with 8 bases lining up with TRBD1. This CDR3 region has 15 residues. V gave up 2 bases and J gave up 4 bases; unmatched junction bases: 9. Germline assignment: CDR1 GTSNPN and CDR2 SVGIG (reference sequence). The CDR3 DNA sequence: TGTGCCTGGAGTATCGAGGACAGGGAGGTCTATGGCTACACCTTC. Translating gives CAWSIEDREVYGYTF.

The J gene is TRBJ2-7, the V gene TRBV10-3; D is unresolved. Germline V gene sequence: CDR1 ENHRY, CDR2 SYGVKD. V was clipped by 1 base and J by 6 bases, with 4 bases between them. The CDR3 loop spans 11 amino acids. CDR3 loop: CAISEWAEQYF. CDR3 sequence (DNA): TGTGCCATCAGTGAGTGGGCCGAGCAGTACTTC.

CDR3 in amino acids: CATSRDIRTGGRNEKLFF. CDR3 bases: TGTGCCACCAGCAGAGATATTAGGACAGGGGGCCGAAATGAAAAACTGTTTTTT. The genes are TRBV15 and TRBJ1-4; 11 bases align to TRBD1. CDR1 LNHNV and CDR2 YYDKDF come from the germline V gene (reference sequence). V lost 0 bases to trimming and J lost 5 bases; unmatched junction nucleotides: 8. The CDR3 loop spans 18 amino acids. Supplemented by reference TRBV15 and TRBJ1-4, the full variable domain reads DAMVIQNPRYQVTQFGKPVTLSCSQTLNHNVMYWYQQKSSQAPKLLFHYYDKDFNNEADTPDNFQSRRPNTSFCFLDIRSPGLGDTAMYLCATSRDIRTGGRNEKLFFGSGTQLSVL.